Following are 11 T cell receptor beta chains from one sample sequenced in a study of T cells in localized non-small cell lung cancer. The protocol was immunoSEQ multiplex PCR, while the TCRdb copy is restricted to in-frame clones and leaves out a portion. The table includes about 92,000 clones, approximately 91% detected once. This specimen consisted of PBMCs, obtained before any cancer treatment. These receptors all stem from a woman aged 40-75 years with stage II squamous cell lung carcinoma.

V usage is TRBV7-9 and J usage is TRBJ1-1, with TRBD1 matching 7 bases. This CDR3 is 16 amino acids long. Germline V gene lookup returns CDR1 SEHNR and CDR2 FQNEAQ (reference sequence). V shed 5 bases, J shed 4 bases, and the junction held 13 bases outside the gene matches. The CDR3 nucleotides read TGTGCCAGCAGCCCGACAGGGCCTGATGGGACCACTGAAGCTTTCTTT. It yields the protein CASSPTGPDGTTEAFF.

The V and J genes are TRBV2 and TRBJ2-2, with 9 bases aligning to TRBD2. Looked up from germline, CDR1 is SNHLY and CDR2 is FYNNEI. The CDR3 is made up of 16 amino acids. The J segment lost 1 base and the V segment lost 3 bases, leaving 3 bases of the junction unmatched. The CDR3: CASSERLAVNTGELFF. CDR3 nucleotides: TGTGCCAGCAGTGAGAGACTAGCGGTGAACACCGGGGAGCTGTTTTTT.

V is TRBV19 and J is TRBJ1-5, with D hard to call. The germline V and J ends were trimmed by 4 bases and 0 bases, with 13 bases remaining between them. Per germline, CDR1 LNHDA and CDR2 SQIVND (reference sequence). CDR3 length: 16 amino acids. CDR3 protein: CASSKISHYSNQPQHF. DNA for the CDR3: TGTGCCAGTAGTAAAATTAGCCATTATAGCAATCAGCCCCAGCATTTT.

This clone was counted a single time. The CDR3: CASTWTDEKLFF. In nucleotides, the CDR3 is TGTGCCAGCACCTGGACAGATGAAAAACTGTTTTTT. The gene calls are TRBV6-6 and TRBJ1-4; tentative D call: TRBD1 (6 bases). The CDR3 loop spans 12 amino acids. Looked up from germline, CDR1 is MNHNY and CDR2 is SVGAGI (reference sequence). V gave up 7 bases and J gave up 6 bases, with 9 bases separating them.

The J gene is TRBJ2-1, the V gene TRBV4-1, with TRBD1 matching over 10 bases. Germline V CDR1 and CDR2: MGHRA, YSYEKL. The CDR3 sequence is 14 residues long. V lost 6 bases and J lost 4; bases outside the gene matches: 3. The CDR3 sequence is CASRRQGAYNEQFF. The CDR3 DNA sequence: TGCGCCAGCAGGAGACAGGGGGCATACAATGAGCAGTTCTTC.

The CDR3 is CASSLSGGAHNEQFF. The DNA of the CDR3 is TGCGCCAGCAGCCTCAGCGGGGGGGCCCACAATGAGCAGTTCTTC. The chain couples TRBV5-1 to TRBJ2-1; 10 bases agree with TRBD2. This CDR3 has 15 amino acids. With V trimmed by 4 bases and J by 5 bases, 6 bases remained unmatched. CDR1 and CDR2 (germline): SGHRS, YFSETQ.

V usage is TRBV11-3 and J usage is TRBJ2-5; 10 bases agree with TRBD2. CDR3 size: 18 residues. Germline CDR1 SGHNT, CDR2 YENEEA. J lost 2 bases, V lost 1 base, and 10 bases had no gene match. DNA for the CDR3: TGTGCCAGCAGCTTAGGGTCCCTAGCGGGGGCAACTCAAGAGACCCAGTACTTC. This codes for CASSLGSLAGATQETQYF.

CDR3 amino acids: CASGGLGPSDYGYTF. The CDR3 coding sequence is TGTGCCAGCGGGGGCCTCGGGCCGTCGGACTATGGCTACACCTTC. The J gene is TRBJ1-2, the V gene TRBV6-1, with D perhaps TRBD1 (6 bases). Trimming stripped 8 bases from V and 3 bases from J, with 19 bases between. Germline-derived CDR1 and CDR2 are MNHNS and SASEGT. This CDR3 is 15 amino acids long.

The genes are TRBV10-1 and TRBJ2-1; perhaps TRBD1 as D (6 bases). CDR1 is WNHNN, CDR2 SYGVQD, per germline (reference sequence). V was cut by 2 bases and J by 9 bases, with 8 bases left in between. The CDR3 runs to 12 residues. The CDR3 DNA is TGCGCCAGCAGTGAGGGGGGCGTTGAGCAGTTCTTC. It translates to CASSEGGVEQFF.

V usage is TRBV7-9 and J usage is TRBJ1-2; D is possibly TRBD1 (5 bases). Trimming pared 0 bases from V and 8 bases from J, leaving 10 bases between. The CDR3 has 13 residues. Germline V CDR1 and CDR2: SEHNR, FQNEAQ (reference sequence). CDR3 nucleotides: TGTGCCAGCAGCTTAGCGGGGGATGGAGGCTACACCTTC. Translated, it gives CASSLAGDGGYTF.

The V call is TRBV6-1, the J call TRBJ1-1, with D perhaps TRBD1 (6 bases). The V and J ends lost 8 bases and 2 bases respectively, with 15 bases between them. The CDR3 length is 14 residues. Germline V lookup: CDR1 MNHNS, CDR2 SASEGT. CDR3 region: CASQLGTQNTEAFF. CDR3 DNA sequence: TGTGCCAGCCAACTCGGGACACAAAACACTGAAGCTTTCTTT.